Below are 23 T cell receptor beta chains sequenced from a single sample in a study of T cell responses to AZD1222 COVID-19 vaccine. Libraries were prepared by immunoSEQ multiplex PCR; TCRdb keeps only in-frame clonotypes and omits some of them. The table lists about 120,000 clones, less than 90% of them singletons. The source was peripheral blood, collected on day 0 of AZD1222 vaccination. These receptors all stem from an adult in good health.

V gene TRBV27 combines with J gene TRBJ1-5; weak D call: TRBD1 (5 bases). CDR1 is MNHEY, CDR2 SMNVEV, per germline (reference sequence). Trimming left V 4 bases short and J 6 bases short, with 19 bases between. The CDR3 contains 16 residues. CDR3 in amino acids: CASSSVPGADLQPQHF. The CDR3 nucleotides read TGTGCCAGCAGTTCCGTCCCTGGGGCAGATCTTCAGCCCCAGCATTTT.

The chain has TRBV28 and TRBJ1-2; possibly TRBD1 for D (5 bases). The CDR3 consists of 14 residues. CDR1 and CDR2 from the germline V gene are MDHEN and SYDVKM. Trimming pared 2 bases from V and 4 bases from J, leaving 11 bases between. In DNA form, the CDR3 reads TGTGCCAGCAGTTTAGTTTCGGGGCTCTATGGCTACACCTTC. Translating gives CASSLVSGLYGYTF.

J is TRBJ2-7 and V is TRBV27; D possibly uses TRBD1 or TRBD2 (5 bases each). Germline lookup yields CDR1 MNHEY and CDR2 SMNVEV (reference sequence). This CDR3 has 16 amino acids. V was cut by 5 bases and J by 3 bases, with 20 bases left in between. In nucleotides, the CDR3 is TGTGCCAGCAGTCACGCCAGAGGGGACCTTTTCTACGAGCAGTACTTC. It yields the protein CASSHARGDLFYEQYF.

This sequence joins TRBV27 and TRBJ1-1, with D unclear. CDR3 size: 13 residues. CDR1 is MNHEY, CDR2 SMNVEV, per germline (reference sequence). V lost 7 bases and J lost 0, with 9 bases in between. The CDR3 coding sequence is TGTGCCAGCAATAACAGAATGAACACTGAAGCTTTCTTT. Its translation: CASNNRMNTEAFF.

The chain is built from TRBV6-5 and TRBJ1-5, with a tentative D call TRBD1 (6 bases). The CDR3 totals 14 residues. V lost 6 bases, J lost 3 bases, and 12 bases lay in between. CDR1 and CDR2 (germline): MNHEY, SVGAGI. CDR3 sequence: CASRRGVVNQPQHF. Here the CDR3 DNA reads TGTGCCAGCAGAAGGGGGGTCGTCAATCAGCCCCAGCATTTT.

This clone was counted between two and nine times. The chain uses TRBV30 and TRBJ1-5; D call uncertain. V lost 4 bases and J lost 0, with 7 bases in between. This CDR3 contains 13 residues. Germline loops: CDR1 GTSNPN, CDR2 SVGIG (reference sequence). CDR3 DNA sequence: TGTGCCTGGAATCGAGATAGCAATCAGCCCCAGCATTTT. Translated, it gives CAWNRDSNQPQHF.

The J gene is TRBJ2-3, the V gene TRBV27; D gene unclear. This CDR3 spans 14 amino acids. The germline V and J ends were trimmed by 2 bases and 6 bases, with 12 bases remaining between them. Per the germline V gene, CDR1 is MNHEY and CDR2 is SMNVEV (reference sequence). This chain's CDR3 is CASSLTTYPDTQYF. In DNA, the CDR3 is TGTGCCAGCAGTTTAACGACCTATCCTGATACGCAGTATTTT.

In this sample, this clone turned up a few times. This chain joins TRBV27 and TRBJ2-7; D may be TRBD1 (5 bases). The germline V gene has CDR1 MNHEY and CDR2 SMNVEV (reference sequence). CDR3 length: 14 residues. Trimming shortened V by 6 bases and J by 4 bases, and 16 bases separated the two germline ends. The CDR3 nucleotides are TGTGCCAGCAGCATCAGGGTCCCCGTATACGAGCAGTACTTC. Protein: CASSIRVPVYEQYF.

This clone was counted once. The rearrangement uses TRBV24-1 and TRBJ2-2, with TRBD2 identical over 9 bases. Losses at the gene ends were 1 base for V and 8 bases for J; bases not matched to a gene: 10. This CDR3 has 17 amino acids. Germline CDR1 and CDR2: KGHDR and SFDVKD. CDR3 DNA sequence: TGTGCCACCAGTGATTTTTCAGCGGGAGGTTTGTTTGGGGAGCTGTTTTTT. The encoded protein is CATSDFSAGGLFGELFF.

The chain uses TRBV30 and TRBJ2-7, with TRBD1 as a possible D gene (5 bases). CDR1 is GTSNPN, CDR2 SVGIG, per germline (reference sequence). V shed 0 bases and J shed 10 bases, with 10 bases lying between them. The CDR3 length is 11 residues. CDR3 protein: CAWSVSREQYF. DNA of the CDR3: TGTGCCTGGAGTGTATCCAGGGAACAGTACTTC.

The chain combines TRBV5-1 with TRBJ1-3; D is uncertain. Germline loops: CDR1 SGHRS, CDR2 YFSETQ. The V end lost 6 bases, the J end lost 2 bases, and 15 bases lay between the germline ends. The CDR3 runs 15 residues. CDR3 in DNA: TGCGCCAGCACCCGTGGTGCAGGTGCTGGAAACACCATATATTTT. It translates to CASTRGAGAGNTIYF.

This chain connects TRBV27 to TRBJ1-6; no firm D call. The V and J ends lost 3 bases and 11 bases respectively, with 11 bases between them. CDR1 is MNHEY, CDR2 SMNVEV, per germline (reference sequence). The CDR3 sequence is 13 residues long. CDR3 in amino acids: CASSFGLSPPLHF. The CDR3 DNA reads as TGTGCCAGCAGTTTCGGTTTATCCCCACCCCTCCACTTT.

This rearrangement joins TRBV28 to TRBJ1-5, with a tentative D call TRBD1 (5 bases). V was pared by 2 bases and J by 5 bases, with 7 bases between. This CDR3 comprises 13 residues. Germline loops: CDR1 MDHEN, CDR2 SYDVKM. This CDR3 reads CASSLRGDQPQHF. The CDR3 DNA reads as TGTGCCAGCAGTTTAAGAGGGGATCAGCCCCAGCATTTT.

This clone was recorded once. CDR3 in amino acids: CASSYQRGGRSPLHF. The CDR3 DNA is TGTGCCAGCAGTTACCAGAGGGGGGGCCGGTCACCCCTCCACTTT. This rearrangement joins TRBV6-5 to TRBJ1-6; perhaps TRBD1 as D (6 bases). Trimming removed 2 bases at V and 10 bases at J, with 15 bases between. The CDR3 totals 15 residues. CDR1 is MNHEY and CDR2 is SVGAGI in the germline V gene.

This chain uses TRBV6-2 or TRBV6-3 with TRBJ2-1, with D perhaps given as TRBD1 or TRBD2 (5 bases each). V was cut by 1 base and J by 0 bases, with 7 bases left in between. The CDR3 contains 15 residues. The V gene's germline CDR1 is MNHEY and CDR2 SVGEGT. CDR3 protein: CASSYWGSSYNEQFF. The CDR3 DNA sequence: TGTGCCAGCAGTTACTGGGGGAGCTCCTACAATGAGCAGTTCTTC.

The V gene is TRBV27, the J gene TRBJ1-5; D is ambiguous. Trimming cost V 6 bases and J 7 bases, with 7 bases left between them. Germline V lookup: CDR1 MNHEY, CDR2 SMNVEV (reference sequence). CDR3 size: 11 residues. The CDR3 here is CASSHPQPQHF. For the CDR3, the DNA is TGTGCCAGCAGCCACCCGCAGCCCCAGCATTTT.

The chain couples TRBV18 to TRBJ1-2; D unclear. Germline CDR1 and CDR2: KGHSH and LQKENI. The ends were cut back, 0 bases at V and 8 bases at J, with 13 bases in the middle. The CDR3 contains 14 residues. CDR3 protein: CASSPPELVRGYTF. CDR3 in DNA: TGTGCCAGCTCACCACCGGAGTTGGTTAGGGGCTACACCTTC.

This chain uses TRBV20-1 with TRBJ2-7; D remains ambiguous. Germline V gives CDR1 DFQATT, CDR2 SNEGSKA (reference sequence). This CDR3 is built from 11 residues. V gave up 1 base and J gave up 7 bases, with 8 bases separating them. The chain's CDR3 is CSARGVGEQYF. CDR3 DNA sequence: TGCAGTGCTAGAGGAGTCGGGGAGCAGTACTTC.

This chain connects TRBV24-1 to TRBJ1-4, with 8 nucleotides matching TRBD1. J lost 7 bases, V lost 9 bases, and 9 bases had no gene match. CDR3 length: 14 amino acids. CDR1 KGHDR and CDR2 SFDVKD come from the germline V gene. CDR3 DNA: TGTGCCACCGCATCGGGACAGGATATTGAAAAACTGTTTTTT. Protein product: CATASGQDIEKLFF.

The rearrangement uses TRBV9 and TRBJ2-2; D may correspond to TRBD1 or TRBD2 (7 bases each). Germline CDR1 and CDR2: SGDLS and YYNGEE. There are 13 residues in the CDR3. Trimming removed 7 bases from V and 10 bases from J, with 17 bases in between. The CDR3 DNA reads TGTGCCAGCGGGCCACAGGGGAGGGAGGAGCTGTTTTTT. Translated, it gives CASGPQGREELFF.

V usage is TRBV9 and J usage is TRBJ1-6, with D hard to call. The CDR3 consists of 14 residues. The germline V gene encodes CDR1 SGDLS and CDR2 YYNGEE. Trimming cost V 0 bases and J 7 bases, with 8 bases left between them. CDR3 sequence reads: CASSVAVNNSPLHF. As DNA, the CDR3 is TGTGCCAGCAGCGTAGCAGTCAACAATTCACCCCTCCACTTT.

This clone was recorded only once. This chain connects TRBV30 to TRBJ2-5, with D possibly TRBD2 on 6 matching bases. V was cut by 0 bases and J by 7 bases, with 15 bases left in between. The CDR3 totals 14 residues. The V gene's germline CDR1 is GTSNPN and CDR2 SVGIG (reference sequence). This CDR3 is CAWSVLGLRGTQYF. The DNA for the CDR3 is TGTGCCTGGAGTGTATTGGGACTCCGGGGGACCCAGTACTTC.

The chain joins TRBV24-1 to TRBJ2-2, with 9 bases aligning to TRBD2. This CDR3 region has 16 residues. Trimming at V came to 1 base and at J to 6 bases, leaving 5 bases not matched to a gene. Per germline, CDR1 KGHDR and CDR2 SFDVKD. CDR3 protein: CATSDFNSGRAGELFF. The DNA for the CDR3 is TGTGCCACCAGTGATTTTAATAGCGGGAGAGCCGGGGAGCTGTTTTTT.